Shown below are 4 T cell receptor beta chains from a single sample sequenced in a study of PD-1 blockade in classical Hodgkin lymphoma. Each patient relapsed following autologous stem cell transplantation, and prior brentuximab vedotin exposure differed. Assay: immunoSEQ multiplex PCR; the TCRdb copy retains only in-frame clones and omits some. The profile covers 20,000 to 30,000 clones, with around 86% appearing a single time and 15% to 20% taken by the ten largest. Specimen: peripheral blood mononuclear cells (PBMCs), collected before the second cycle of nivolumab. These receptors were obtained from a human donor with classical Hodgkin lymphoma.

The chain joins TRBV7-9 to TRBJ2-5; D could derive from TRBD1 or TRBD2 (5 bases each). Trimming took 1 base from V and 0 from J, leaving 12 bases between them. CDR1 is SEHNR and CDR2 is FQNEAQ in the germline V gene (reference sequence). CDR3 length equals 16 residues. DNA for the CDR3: TGTGCCAGCAGCTTAGGGGACCCACCGTACCAAGAGACCCAGTACTTC. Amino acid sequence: CASSLGDPPYQETQYF.

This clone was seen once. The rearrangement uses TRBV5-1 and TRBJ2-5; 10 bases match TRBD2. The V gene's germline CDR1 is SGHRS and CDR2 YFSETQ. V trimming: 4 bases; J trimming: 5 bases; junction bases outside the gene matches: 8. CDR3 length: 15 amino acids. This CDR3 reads CASSPSGGAGETQYF. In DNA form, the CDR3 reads TGCGCCAGCAGCCCCAGCGGGGGGGCGGGGGAGACCCAGTACTTC. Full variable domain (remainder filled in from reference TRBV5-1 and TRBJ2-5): KAGVTQTPRYLIKTRGQQVTLSCSPISGHRSVSWYQQTPGQGLQFLFEYFSETQRNKGNFPGRFSGRQFSNSRSEMNVSTLELGDSALYLCASSPSGGAGETQYFGPGTRLLVL.

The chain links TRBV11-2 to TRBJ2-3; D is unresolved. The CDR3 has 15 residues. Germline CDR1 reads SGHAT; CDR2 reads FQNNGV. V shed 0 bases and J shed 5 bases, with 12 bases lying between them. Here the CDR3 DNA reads TGTGCCAGCAGCTTAGATCGGCCAGCCGGAGATACGCAGTATTTT. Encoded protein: CASSLDRPAGDTQYF.

The CDR3 DNA reads as TGTGCCTGGAAAAGGGGGCAAGGCTACACCTTC. This translates into CAWKRGQGYTF. The J gene is TRBJ1-2, the V gene TRBV30; 7 positions match TRBD1. With 4 bases clipped from V and 8 bases from J, the junction kept 4 bases outside the gene matches. The length of the CDR3 is 11 residues. Germline loops: CDR1 GTSNPN, CDR2 SVGIG (reference sequence).